Below, one TCR beta chain is given with its context. Sequenced by immunoSEQ multiplex PCR; TCRdb stores in-frame clones only, minus some. Among approximately 380,000 clones, 85% were seen once, and the ten largest hold roughly 3.7%. Losses at the gene ends were 3 bases for V and 1 base for J; bases not matched to a gene: 11. The V gene's germline CDR1 is SGHAT and CDR2 FQNNGV. CDR3 length equals 19 residues. This sample is drawn from a study of blood T cell repertoires in COVID-19. Sequencing was carried out using peripheral blood. This clonotype was obtained from a woman aged 18-30 years with acute or convalescent COVID-19. The chain employs TRBV11-2 and TRBJ1-5; 11 bases fit TRBD1. In DNA, the CDR3 is TGTGCCAGCAGCTTTGAAGGGGACAGGGGGGCTTGCAGCAATCAGCCCCAGCATTTT. This translates into CASSFEGDRGACSNQPQHF.